One sample yielded the 16 T cell receptor beta chains listed below, sequenced in a study of OX40 agonist ivuxolimab in advanced cancers. Here immunoSEQ multiplex PCR was the method, and the copy in TCRdb shows in-frame clones only, minus some. The top ten hold 1.5% to 2% of the sample, which has 87,000 or so clones, around nine tenths seen once. The sequenced sample was CD4+ or CD8+ T cells sorted from blood, obtained in a trial of the OX40 agonist ivuxolimab. These receptors were obtained from an adult with an advanced solid tumor such as melanoma, head and neck, liver or kidney cancer.

The chain employs TRBV7-2 and TRBJ1-5; D is undetermined. The CDR3 loop spans 14 amino acids. Deletions cut 2 bases from V and 2 bases from J, with 7 bases between. Germline V gives CDR1 SGHTA, CDR2 FQGNSA. CDR3 region: CASSLNQGNQPQHF. The CDR3 DNA reads TGTGCCAGCAGCTTAAATCAGGGCAATCAGCCCCAGCATTTT.

The rearrangement joins TRBV25-1 to TRBJ2-3, with 9 bases identical to TRBD1. J gave up 3 bases and V 2 bases, and 6 bases lay outside the gene matches. Germline loops: CDR1 MGHDK, CDR2 SYGVNS. The CDR3 spans 16 residues. The chain's CDR3 is CASSEDWTGVTDTQYF. The CDR3 nucleotides read TGTGCCAGCAGTGAAGATTGGACAGGGGTAACAGATACGCAGTATTTT.

This sequence joins TRBV7-2 and TRBJ2-7; D may correspond to TRBD1 or TRBD2 (6 bases each). V was cut by 6 bases and J by 3 bases, with 15 bases left in between. The CDR3 length is 14 residues. Per the germline V gene, CDR1 is SGHTA and CDR2 is FQGNSA. The CDR3 sequence: CASRGGTLLYEQYF. For the CDR3, the DNA is TGTGCCAGCAGAGGCGGGACACTCCTCTACGAGCAGTACTTC.

The chain is built from TRBV11-2 and TRBJ1-4; TRBD1 is a possible D gene (6 bases). V lost 2 bases and J lost 4, with 11 bases in between. Germline V gene sequence: CDR1 SGHAT, CDR2 FQNNGV. CDR3 size: 15 residues. For the CDR3, the DNA is TGTGCCAGCAGCTTACGATGGGACATTAATGAAAAACTGTTTTTT. Protein sequence: CASSLRWDINEKLFF.

V gene TRBV2 combines with J gene TRBJ1-5; unclear D gene. The ends were cut back, 4 bases at V and 1 base at J, with 5 bases in the middle. Germline V CDR1 and CDR2: SNHLY, FYNNEI. The CDR3 loop spans 13 amino acids. CDR3: CASSGESNQPQHF. In DNA form, the CDR3 reads TGTGCCAGCAGTGGGGAGAGCAATCAGCCCCAGCATTTT.

J is TRBJ2-7 and V is TRBV19; D is undetermined. The CDR3 totals 14 residues. V was clipped by 1 base and J by 4 bases, with 11 bases between them. Germline V CDR1 and CDR2: LNHDA, SQIVND (reference sequence). The CDR3 region is CASSIAGSEYEQYF. DNA of the CDR3: TGTGCCAGTAGTATAGCAGGAAGCGAATACGAGCAGTACTTC.

The J gene is TRBJ2-3, the V gene TRBV5-5; D gene unclear. Trimming left V 0 bases short and J 3 bases short, with 11 bases between. The CDR3 length is 15 residues. In germline, CDR1 is SGHKS, CDR2 YYEKEE (reference sequence). This CDR3 reads CASSLVSIGTDTQYF. The CDR3 bases are TGTGCCAGCAGCTTGGTTTCCATTGGGACAGATACGCAGTATTTT. Complete variable domain (other parts from reference TRBV5-5 and TRBJ2-3): DAGVTQSPTHLIKTRGQQVTLRCSPISGHKSVSWYQQVLGQGPQFIFQYYEKEERGRGNFPDRFSARQFPNYSSELNVNALLLGDSALYLCASSLVSIGTDTQYFGPGTRLTVL.

To note about this clone: The sample carries other DNA sequences with the same CDR3. The chain uses TRBV5-1 and TRBJ1-5, with D perhaps TRBD1 (6 bases). The CDR3 extends over 16 amino acids. Germline assignment: CDR1 SGHRS and CDR2 YFSETQ. Trimming removed 0 bases at V and 2 bases at J, with 12 bases between. CDR3 in amino acids: CASSLEGGGGNQPQHF. The CDR3 bases are TGCGCCAGCAGCTTGGAAGGGGGAGGGGGCAATCAGCCCCAGCATTTT.

The CDR3 nucleotides are TGTGCCAGCAGCTTTCGACGGGGTGATACGCAGTATTTT. Its protein product is CASSFRRGDTQYF. The rearrangement links TRBV7-8 to TRBJ2-3; a weak D match, TRBD2 (5 bases). CDR1 is SGHVS and CDR2 is FQNEAQ in the germline V gene. The CDR3 has 13 amino acids. Trimming stripped 3 bases from V and 6 bases from J, with 10 bases between.

The genes are TRBV4-1 and TRBJ2-7, with 8 positions matching TRBD1. V was pared by 3 bases and J by 1 base, with 5 bases of the junction left unmatched. The CDR3 spans 15 residues. CDR1 is MGHRA and CDR2 is YSYEKL in the germline V gene. Here the CDR3 reads CASSQLTGASYEQYF. CDR3 sequence (DNA): TGCGCCAGCAGCCAGTTGACAGGGGCTTCCTACGAGCAGTACTTC.

Only one count was recorded for this clone. This chain uses TRBV7-8 with TRBJ2-5; D perhaps matches TRBD1 (6 bases). CDR3 length: 15 residues. The germline V and J ends were trimmed by 5 bases and 2 bases, with 15 bases remaining between them. Germline-derived CDR1 and CDR2 are SGHVS and FQNEAQ. The DNA of the CDR3 is TGTGCCAGCAGCCCAGGACAGAGAATTCAAGAGACCCAGTACTTC. Its protein product is CASSPGQRIQETQYF.

This chain links TRBV19 with TRBJ2-3, with TRBD2 matching over 9 bases. V gave up 7 bases and J gave up 4 bases; unmatched junction bases: 15. This CDR3 has 17 amino acids. CDR1 and CDR2 from the germline V gene are LNHDA and SQIVND (reference sequence). CDR3 DNA: TGTGCCAGTATCCCTAGCGGGGACCAGCGAGGCCCAGATACGCAGTATTTT. Residues: CASIPSGDQRGPDTQYF.

The chain is built from TRBV6-1 and TRBJ1-5, with D uncertain. V was shortened by 4 bases and J by 4 bases, with 11 bases between the two germline ends. Germline V CDR1 and CDR2: MNHNS, SASEGT. The CDR3 loop spans 14 amino acids. The CDR3 DNA follows: TGTGCCAGCAGTGCCGAGTCACGTAATCAGCCCCAGCATTTT. Translated, it gives CASSAESRNQPQHF.

This chain links TRBV6-5 with TRBJ2-7; no clear D. From germline, CDR1 is MNHEY and CDR2 SVGAGI. CDR3 length: 14 residues. V was clipped by 5 bases and J by 0 bases, with 11 bases between them. The CDR3, as DNA: TGTGCCAGCAGTCCCCTCACGGGCTCCTACGAGCAGTACTTC. Protein sequence: CASSPLTGSYEQYF.

The rearrangement links TRBV27 to TRBJ2-7; 7 nucleotides match TRBD1. V trimming: 5 bases; J trimming: 2 bases; junction bases outside the gene matches: 9. The germline V gene has CDR1 MNHEY and CDR2 SMNVEV (reference sequence). CDR3 length equals 15 residues. Written as DNA, the CDR3 is TGTGCCAGCAGTGGGGGACAGTCCACCCCCTACGAGCAGTACTTC. Encoded protein: CASSGGQSTPYEQYF.

This clone came up once. The chain recombines TRBV6-6 with TRBJ1-6; unclear D gene. CDR3 length equals 14 residues. Germline lookup yields CDR1 MNHNY and CDR2 SVGAGI (reference sequence). Between the trimmed V and J ends, which lost 7 bases and 3 bases, there was a span of 10 bases. CDR3 in amino acids: CASTTTDYNSPLHF. DNA for the CDR3: TGTGCCAGCACCACGACGGACTATAATTCACCCCTCCACTTT.